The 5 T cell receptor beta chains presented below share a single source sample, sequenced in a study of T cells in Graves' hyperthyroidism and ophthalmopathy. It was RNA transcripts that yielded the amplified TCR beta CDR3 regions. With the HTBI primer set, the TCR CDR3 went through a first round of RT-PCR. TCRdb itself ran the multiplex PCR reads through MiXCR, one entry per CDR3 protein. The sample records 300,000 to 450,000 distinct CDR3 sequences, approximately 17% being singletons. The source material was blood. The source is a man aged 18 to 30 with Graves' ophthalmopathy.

CDR3 residues: CASSIDDSSRSNQPQHF. CDR3 in DNA: TGTGCCAGTAGTATAGATGACTCCAGTCGCTCAAATCAGCCCCAGCATTTT. The chain carries TRBV19 and TRBJ1-5, with D unclear. The germline V and J ends were trimmed by 0 bases and 4 bases, with 16 bases remaining between them. The CDR3 runs 17 residues. Germline-derived CDR1 and CDR2 are LNHDA and SQIVND (reference sequence). Filled out from reference TRBV19 and TRBJ1-5, the complete variable domain reads DGGITQSPKYLFRKEGQNVTLSCEQNLNHDAMYWYRQDPGQGLRLIYYSQIVNDFQKGDIAEGYSVSREKKESFPLTVTSAQKNPTAFYLCASSIDDSSRSNQPQHFGDGTRLSIL.

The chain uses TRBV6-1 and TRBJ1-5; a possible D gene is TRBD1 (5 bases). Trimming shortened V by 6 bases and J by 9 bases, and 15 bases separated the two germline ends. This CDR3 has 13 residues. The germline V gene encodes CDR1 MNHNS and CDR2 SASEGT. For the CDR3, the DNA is TGTGCCAGCAGCACAGGTTTGTTTGGGCCCCAGCATTTT. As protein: CASSTGLFGPQHF.

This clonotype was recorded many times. CDR3 sequence: CASSDGTGAPTSYEQYF. In DNA, the CDR3 is TGTGCCAGCAGTGATGGGACAGGGGCCCCAACCTCCTACGAGCAGTACTTC. The chain joins TRBV6-1 to TRBJ2-7; 10 nucleotides line up with TRBD1. With V trimmed by 3 bases and J by 0 bases, 8 bases remained unmatched. CDR3 length: 17 residues. From germline, CDR1 is MNHNS and CDR2 SASEGT.

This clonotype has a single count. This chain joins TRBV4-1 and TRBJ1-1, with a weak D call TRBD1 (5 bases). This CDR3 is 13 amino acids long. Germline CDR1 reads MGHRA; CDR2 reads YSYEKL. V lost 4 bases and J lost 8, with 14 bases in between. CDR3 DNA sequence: TGCGCCAGCAGCCGTGAAATGGGACGGGAAGCTTTCTTT. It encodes CASSREMGREAFF.

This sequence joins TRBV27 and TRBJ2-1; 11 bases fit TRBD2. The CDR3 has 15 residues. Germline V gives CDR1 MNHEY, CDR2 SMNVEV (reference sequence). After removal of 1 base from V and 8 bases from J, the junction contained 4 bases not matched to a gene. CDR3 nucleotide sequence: TGTGCCAGCAGTTTATGGCTAGCGGGGGGTCATGAGCAGTTCTTC. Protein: CASSLWLAGGHEQFF.